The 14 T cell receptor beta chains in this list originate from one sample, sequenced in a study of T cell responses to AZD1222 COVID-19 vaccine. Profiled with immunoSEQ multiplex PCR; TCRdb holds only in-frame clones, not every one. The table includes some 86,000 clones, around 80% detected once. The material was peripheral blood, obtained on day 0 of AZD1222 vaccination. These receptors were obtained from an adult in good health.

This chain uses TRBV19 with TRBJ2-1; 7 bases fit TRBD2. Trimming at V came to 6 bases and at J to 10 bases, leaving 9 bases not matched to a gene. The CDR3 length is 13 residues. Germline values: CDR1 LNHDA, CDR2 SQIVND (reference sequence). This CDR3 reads CASSLIYSGEQFF. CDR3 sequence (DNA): TGTGCCAGTAGCCTCATCTATAGCGGGGAGCAGTTCTTC. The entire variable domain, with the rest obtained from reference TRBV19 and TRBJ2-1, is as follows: DGGITQSPKYLFRKEGQNVTLSCEQNLNHDAMYWYRQDPGQGLRLIYYSQIVNDFQKGDIAEGYSVSREKKESFPLTVTSAQKNPTAFYLCASSLIYSGEQFFGPGTRLTVL.

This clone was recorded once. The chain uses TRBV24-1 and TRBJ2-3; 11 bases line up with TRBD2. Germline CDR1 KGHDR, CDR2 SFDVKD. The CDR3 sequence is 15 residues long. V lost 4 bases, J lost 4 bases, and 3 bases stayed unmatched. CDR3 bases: TGTGCCACCAGTGAGCTAGCGGGGGGATCAGATACGCAGTATTTT. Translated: CATSELAGGSDTQYF.

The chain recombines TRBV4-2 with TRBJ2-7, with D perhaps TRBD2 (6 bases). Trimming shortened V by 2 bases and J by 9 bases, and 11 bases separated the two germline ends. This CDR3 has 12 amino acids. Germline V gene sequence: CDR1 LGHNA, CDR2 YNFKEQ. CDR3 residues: CASSQKDYPQYF. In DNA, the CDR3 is TGTGCCAGCAGCCAAAAGGACTATCCGCAGTACTTC.

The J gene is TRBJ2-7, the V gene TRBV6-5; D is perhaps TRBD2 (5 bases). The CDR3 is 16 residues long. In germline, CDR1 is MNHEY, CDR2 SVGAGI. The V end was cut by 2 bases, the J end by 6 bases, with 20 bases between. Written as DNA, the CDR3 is TGTGCCAGCAGTTACGAACCGGCCACGTATGCGGGCGAGCAGTACTTC. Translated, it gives CASSYEPATYAGEQYF.

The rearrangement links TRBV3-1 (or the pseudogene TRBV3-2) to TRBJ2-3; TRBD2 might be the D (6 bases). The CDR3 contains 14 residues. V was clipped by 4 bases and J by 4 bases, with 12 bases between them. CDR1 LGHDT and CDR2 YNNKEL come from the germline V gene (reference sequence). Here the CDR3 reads CASSLGTGADTQYF. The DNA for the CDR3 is TGTGCCAGCAGCCTCGGGACGGGGGCAGATACGCAGTATTTT.

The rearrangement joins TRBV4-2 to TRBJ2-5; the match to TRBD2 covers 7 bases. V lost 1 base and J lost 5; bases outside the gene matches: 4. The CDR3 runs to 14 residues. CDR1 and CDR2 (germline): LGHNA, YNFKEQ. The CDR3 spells CASSQGTSEETQYF. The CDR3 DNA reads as TGTGCCAGCAGCCAAGGTACTAGCGAGGAGACCCAGTACTTC.

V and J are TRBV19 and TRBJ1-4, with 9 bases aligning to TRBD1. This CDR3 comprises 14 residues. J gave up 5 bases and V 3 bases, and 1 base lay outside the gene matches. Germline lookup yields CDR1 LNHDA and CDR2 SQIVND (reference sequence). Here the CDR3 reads CASSIGQGNEKLFF. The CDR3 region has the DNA TGTGCCAGTAGTATCGGACAGGGGAATGAAAAACTGTTTTTT.

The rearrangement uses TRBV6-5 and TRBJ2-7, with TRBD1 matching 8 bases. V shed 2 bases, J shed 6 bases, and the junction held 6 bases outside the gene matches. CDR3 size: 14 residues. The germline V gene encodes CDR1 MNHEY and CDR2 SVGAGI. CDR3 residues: CASSYETGVGEQYF. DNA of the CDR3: TGTGCCAGCAGTTACGAGACAGGGGTTGGCGAGCAGTACTTC.

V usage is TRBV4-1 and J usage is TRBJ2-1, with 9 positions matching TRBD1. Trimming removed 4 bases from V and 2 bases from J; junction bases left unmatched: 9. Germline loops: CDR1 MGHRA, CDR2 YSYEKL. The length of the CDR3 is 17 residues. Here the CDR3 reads CASSPSGQGSTYNEQFF. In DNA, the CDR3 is TGCGCCAGCAGCCCTTCGGGACAGGGTAGTACCTACAATGAGCAGTTCTTC.

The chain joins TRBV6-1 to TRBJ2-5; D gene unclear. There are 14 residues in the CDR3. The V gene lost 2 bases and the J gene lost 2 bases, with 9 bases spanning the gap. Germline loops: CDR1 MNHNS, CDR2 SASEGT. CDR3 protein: CASSEFGGQETQYF. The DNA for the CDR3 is TGTGCCAGCAGTGAATTTGGTGGGCAAGAGACCCAGTACTTC.

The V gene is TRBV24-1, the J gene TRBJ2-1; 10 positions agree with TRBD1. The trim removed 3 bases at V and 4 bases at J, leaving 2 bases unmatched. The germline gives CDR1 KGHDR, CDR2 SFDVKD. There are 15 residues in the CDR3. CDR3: CATSDPGQGYNEQFF. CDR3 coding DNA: TGTGCCACCAGTGATCCGGGACAGGGGTACAATGAGCAGTTCTTC.

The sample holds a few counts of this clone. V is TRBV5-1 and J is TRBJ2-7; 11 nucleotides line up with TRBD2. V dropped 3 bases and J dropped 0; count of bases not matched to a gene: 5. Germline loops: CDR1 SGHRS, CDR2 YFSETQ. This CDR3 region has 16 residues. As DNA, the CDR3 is TGCGCCAGCAGCTCTACTAGCGGGGGTAGCTCCTACGAGCAGTACTTC. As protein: CASSSTSGGSSYEQYF.

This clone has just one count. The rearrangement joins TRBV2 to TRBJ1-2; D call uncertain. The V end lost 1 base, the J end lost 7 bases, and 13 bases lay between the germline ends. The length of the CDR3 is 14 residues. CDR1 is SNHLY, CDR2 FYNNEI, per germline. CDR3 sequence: CASSEGGLGSGYTF. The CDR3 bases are TGTGCCAGCAGTGAAGGTGGCTTGGGGAGTGGCTACACCTTC.

The CDR3 bases are TGCGCCAGCAGCCGGTGGATGGGGGCGAGCAATCAGCCCCAGCATTTT. It codes for CASSRWMGASNQPQHF. V and J are TRBV4-1 and TRBJ1-5; possibly TRBD1 for D (6 bases). There are 16 residues in the CDR3. Between the trimmed V and J ends, which lost 4 bases and 1 base, there was a span of 14 bases. Germline V CDR1 and CDR2: MGHRA, YSYEKL.